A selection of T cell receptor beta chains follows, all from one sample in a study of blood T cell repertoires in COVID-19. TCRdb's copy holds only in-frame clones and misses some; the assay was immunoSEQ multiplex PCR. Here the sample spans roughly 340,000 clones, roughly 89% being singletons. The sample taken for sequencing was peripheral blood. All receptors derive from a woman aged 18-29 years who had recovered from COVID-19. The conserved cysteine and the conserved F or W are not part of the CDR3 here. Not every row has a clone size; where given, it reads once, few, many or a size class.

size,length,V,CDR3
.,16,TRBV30,AWSVFQLGAWFSNEQF
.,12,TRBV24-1,ATMGLAAAGELF
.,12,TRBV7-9,ASSHEQGAAEAF
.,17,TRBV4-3,ASSQESLAGGPLINEQF
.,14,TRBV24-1,ATSDQREFSYNEQF
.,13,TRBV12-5,ASGLRTGPGTEAF
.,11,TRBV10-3,AIKDSINEKLF
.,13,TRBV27,ASSPGSAYLYGAF
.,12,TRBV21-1,ASSKAGSYTEAF
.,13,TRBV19,ASTGRGGVNEKLF
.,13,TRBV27,ASSLRDRGVPEQF
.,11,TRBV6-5,ASRQAANYGYT
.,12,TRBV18,ASSPRPTDYGYT
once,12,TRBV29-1,SVGGGATNEKLF
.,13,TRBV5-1,ASSPGSPRNEKLF